This T cell receptor beta chain was found in a study of blood T cell repertoires in COVID-19. This clone was picked up one time. Germline loops: CDR1 KGHSH, CDR2 LQKENI. The CDR3 length is 18 residues. Trimming cost V 1 base and J 1 base, with 16 bases left between them. Authors' methods: Reference gene primer amplification yielded estimated nucleated cell counts. Profiling relied on immunoSEQ multiplex PCR, and the TCRdb table lists in-frame clones only, not all of them. The D gene and trimming were derived from the DNA, and the V and J assignments and clone size from that table. The table includes about 380,000 clones, roughly 90% detected once.

Material: peripheral blood. The chain couples TRBV18 to TRBJ2-2, with a weak D call TRBD2 (6 bases). The sequence came from a man aged 35 to 55 with acute or convalescent COVID-19. The CDR3 protein is CASSPLRREGVNTGELFF. The DNA of the CDR3 is TGTGCCAGCTCACCACTGAGGCGGGAAGGGGTGAACACCGGGGAGCTGTTTTTT.